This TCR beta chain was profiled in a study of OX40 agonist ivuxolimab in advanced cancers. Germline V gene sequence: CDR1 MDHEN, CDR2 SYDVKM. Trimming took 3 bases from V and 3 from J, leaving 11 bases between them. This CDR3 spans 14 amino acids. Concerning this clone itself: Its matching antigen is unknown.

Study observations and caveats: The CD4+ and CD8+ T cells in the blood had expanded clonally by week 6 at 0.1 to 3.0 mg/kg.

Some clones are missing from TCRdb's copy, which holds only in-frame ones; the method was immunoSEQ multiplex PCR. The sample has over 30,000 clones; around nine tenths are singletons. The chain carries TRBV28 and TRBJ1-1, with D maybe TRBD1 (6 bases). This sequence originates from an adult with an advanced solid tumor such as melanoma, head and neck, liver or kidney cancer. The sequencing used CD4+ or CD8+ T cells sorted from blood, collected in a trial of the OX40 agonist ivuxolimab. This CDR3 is CASSFGGKDTEAFF. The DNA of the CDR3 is TGTGCCAGCAGTTTCGGGGGCAAGGACACTGAAGCTTTCTTT.